The 26 T cell receptor beta chains below were found in one sample sequenced in a study of T cells in Graves' hyperthyroidism and ophthalmopathy. TCR beta CDR3 regions were amplified from RNA. HTBI primers were the set used in a first-round RT-PCR of the TCR CDR3. TCRdb used MiXCR to reprocess the multiplex PCR reads, holding one entry per CDR3 protein. The data hold about 560,000 distinct CDR3 sequences, with roughly 17% observed a single time. The sample comprised blood. The receptors here all came from a woman between 18 and 30 years old with Graves' hyperthyroidism.

This clonotype was seen a few times. This sequence joins TRBV12-3 or TRBV12-4 and TRBJ1-4, with unresolved D. The CDR3 spans 14 residues. V lost 6 bases to trimming and J lost 7 bases, with 15 bases between them. The CDR3 loop reads CASSRRGYGEKLFF. The CDR3 DNA reads as TGTGCCAGCAGCCGACGTGGCTATGGTGAAAAACTGTTTTTT.

The chain links TRBV5-1 to TRBJ1-1; TRBD1 aligns across 8 bases. CDR3 length: 13 residues. Per germline, CDR1 SGHRS and CDR2 YFSETQ. V trimming: 0 bases; J trimming: 10 bases; junction bases outside the gene matches: 5. The CDR3: CASSLEAGGTAFF. The DNA for the CDR3 is TGCGCCAGCAGCTTGGAGGCAGGGGGCACAGCTTTCTTT.

This clonotype has more than one count but fewer than ten. This chain joins TRBV6-1 and TRBJ2-5; D gene uncertain. There are 15 residues in the CDR3. V lost 5 bases and J 4 bases, leaving 17 bases between the germline ends. Germline CDR1 is MNHNS and CDR2 is SASEGT. CDR3: CASSYSPSAGETQYF. The CDR3 DNA is TGTGCCAGCAGTTATTCTCCGAGCGCTGGAGAGACCCAGTACTTC.

This clonotype was seen more than once but under ten times. The chain is built from TRBV18 and TRBJ2-5; the match to TRBD2 covers 12 bases. V was pared by 0 bases and J by 3 bases, with 5 bases of the junction left unmatched. The germline V gene encodes CDR1 KGHSH and CDR2 LQKENI. The CDR3 is 17 residues long. This CDR3 reads CASSPPWTSGEKETQYF. In DNA form, the CDR3 reads TGTGCCAGCTCACCACCTTGGACTAGCGGGGAGAAAGAGACCCAGTACTTC.

This clonotype has ten or more counts. The genes are TRBV28 and TRBJ2-1; D unclear. V was cut by 2 bases and J by 3 bases, with 11 bases left in between. The germline V gene encodes CDR1 MDHEN and CDR2 SYDVKM. This CDR3 contains 15 residues. The CDR3, as DNA: TGTGCCAGCAGTTTAGGGCTAGTGCGCTACAATGAGCAGTTCTTC. Translating gives CASSLGLVRYNEQFF.

The table lists this clonotype with a few counts. The rearrangement joins TRBV30 to TRBJ1-5; weak D call: TRBD1 (6 bases). The CDR3 spans 14 residues. Germline V lookup: CDR1 GTSNPN, CDR2 SVGIG (reference sequence). Trimming shortened V by 0 bases and J by 7 bases, and 13 bases separated the two germline ends. The CDR3 DNA is TGTGCCTGGAGTGTACTGCAGGGGAGGCAGCCCCAGCATTTT. Translated: CAWSVLQGRQPQHF.

Notes on this clonotype: The germline gene is not matched at one end of the junction; a read error may be the cause. The chain links TRBV5-1 to TRBJ2-1; TRBD1 matches 8 bases. The CDR3 totals 13 residues. The V gene's germline CDR1 is SGHRS and CDR2 YFSETQ. CDR3 sequence reads: CVSSLSTGDEQFF. In nucleotides, the CDR3 is TGCGTCAGCAGCTTGTCGACAGGGGATGAGCAGTTCTTC.

This clonotype was detected only a few times. This rearrangement joins TRBV28 to TRBJ1-2; D is unclear. The CDR3 covers 13 residues. V was shortened by 5 bases and J by 4 bases, with 11 bases between the two germline ends. Germline V CDR1 and CDR2: MDHEN, SYDVKM. The CDR3 coding sequence is TGTGCCAGCAGTCCCCCGGGCCTCTATGGCTACACCTTC. This gives the protein CASSPPGLYGYTF.

There are many counts of this clonotype. J is TRBJ2-7 and V is TRBV13; 10 nucleotides match TRBD1. CDR3 size: 14 residues. J was trimmed by 6 bases and V by 5 bases; bases with no gene match: 7. Germline V CDR1 and CDR2: PRHDT, FYEKMQ (reference sequence). The CDR3, as DNA: TGTGCCAGCAGCCCTCGGGACAGGGGATTCGAGCAGTACTTC. Its protein product is CASSPRDRGFEQYF.

This clonotype was detected only a few times. The chain employs TRBV6-1 and TRBJ2-1; TRBD2 might be the D (6 bases). CDR1 and CDR2 from the germline V gene are MNHNS and SASEGT. The CDR3 sequence is 16 residues long. Trimming pared 6 bases from V and 9 bases from J, leaving 24 bases between. As DNA, the CDR3 is TGTGCCAGCAGCCCGCCTGCGGGGCTCAGACGCGGTGAGCAGTTCTTC. This translates into CASSPPAGLRRGEQFF.

The gene calls are TRBV12-3 or TRBV12-4 and TRBJ2-4; TRBD2 agrees at 10 bases. This CDR3 spans 19 amino acids. V shed 3 bases, J shed 0 bases, and the junction held 11 bases outside the gene matches. CDR3 residues: CASSFRSSGSSVAKNIQYF. The CDR3, as DNA: TGTGCCAGCAGTTTTCGGTCTAGCGGGAGTTCGGTAGCCAAAAACATTCAGTACTTC.

The chain has TRBV11-2 and TRBJ2-2; D gene unclear. V was pared by 1 base and J by 6 bases, with 6 bases between. CDR1 is SGHAT and CDR2 is FQNNGV in the germline V gene. There are 13 residues in the CDR3. The CDR3: CASSLGRAGELFF. The CDR3 coding sequence is TGTGCCAGCAGCTTAGGTCGAGCCGGGGAGCTGTTTTTT.

The V call is TRBV20-1, the J call TRBJ1-2; D is unresolved. This CDR3 has 13 residues. CDR1 is DFQATT, CDR2 SNEGSKA, per germline (reference sequence). V dropped 3 bases and J dropped 4 bases, with 12 bases sitting between them. The CDR3 region has the DNA TGCAGTGCTAGGGAAGGAGCGGCCTATGGCTACACCTTC. This codes for CSAREGAAYGYTF.

This clonotype was observed a few times. The CDR3 here is CASRTPGRRYEKLFF. CDR3 coding DNA: TGTGCCAGTAGAACACCGGGACGCCGGTATGAAAAACTGTTTTTT. This chain connects TRBV19 to TRBJ1-4; D is perhaps TRBD1 (5 bases). This CDR3 has 15 residues. Germline CDR1 and CDR2: LNHDA and SQIVND (reference sequence). The V end lost 6 bases, the J end lost 6 bases, and 17 bases lay between the germline ends.

The V gene is TRBV11-3, the J gene TRBJ1-2; 8 nucleotides agree with TRBD1. V lost 5 bases and J lost 7; bases outside the gene matches: 9. Germline values: CDR1 SGHNT, CDR2 YENEEA. The CDR3 is 14 residues long. CDR3 in amino acids: CASSRDGDRGGYTF. CDR3 nucleotide sequence: TGTGCCAGCAGCAGAGATGGAGACAGGGGTGGCTACACCTTC. The complete variable domain, with remaining parts taken from reference TRBV11-3 and TRBJ1-2, reads EAGVVQSPRYKIIEKKQPVAFWCNPISGHNTLYWYLQNLGQGPELLIRYENEEAVDDSQLPKDRFSAERLKGVDSTLKIQPAELGDSAVYLCASSRDGDRGGYTFGSGTRLTVV.

This chain connects TRBV20-1 to TRBJ2-1; TRBD1 is a possible D gene (5 bases). The CDR3 sequence is 16 residues long. V was cut by 0 bases and J by 8 bases, with 20 bases left in between. Germline loops: CDR1 DFQATT, CDR2 SNEGSKA (reference sequence). The CDR3 region has the DNA TGCAGTGCTAGAGATAGGGGCTTTTCATACTTCGATGAGCAGTTCTTC. Amino acid sequence: CSARDRGFSYFDEQFF.

This clonotype was observed many times. The chain combines TRBV20-1 with TRBJ2-3; 11 positions match TRBD1. Germline V gene sequence: CDR1 DFQATT, CDR2 SNEGSKA (reference sequence). The CDR3 is 15 amino acids. Unmatched junction bases numbered 5, after V lost 0 bases and J lost 6 bases. The CDR3 DNA reads TGCAGTGCTAGAGAGGACAGGGGGCTTTCGGATACGCAGTATTTT. It is translated as CSAREDRGLSDTQYF.

At least ten counts were recorded for this clonotype. This sequence joins TRBV6-2 or TRBV6-3 and TRBJ2-7; 13 positions match TRBD2. After removal of 5 bases from V and 2 bases from J, the junction contained 15 bases not matched to a gene. This CDR3 is built from 19 residues. In germline, CDR1 is MNHEY, CDR2 SVGEGT. The CDR3 bases are TGTGCCAGCAGTAAGACCCGGACTAGCGGGAGAGGGGGTACCTACGAGCAGTACTTC. This sequence encodes CASSKTRTSGRGGTYEQYF.

This clonotype has only a few counts. The V gene is TRBV19, the J gene TRBJ2-7; 7 bases are shared with TRBD2. Germline V gene lookup returns CDR1 LNHDA and CDR2 SQIVND (reference sequence). The CDR3 length is 14 residues. The junction had 5 bases not matched to a gene; V was cut back by 3 bases and J by 3 bases. The CDR3 reads CASSIPGGSYEQYF. DNA for the CDR3: TGTGCCAGTAGTATCCCCGGCGGGAGCTACGAGCAGTACTTC.

In its sample, this clonotype was seen many times. J is TRBJ2-1 and V is TRBV12-3 or TRBV12-4, with D perhaps TRBD1 or TRBD2 (6 bases each). The CDR3 extends over 17 amino acids. Trimming left V 6 bases short and J 5 bases short, with 23 bases between. The chain's CDR3 is CASRPSQGTPVNNEQFF. CDR3 in DNA: TGTGCCAGCAGGCCTTCTCAGGGGACTCCTGTCAACAATGAGCAGTTCTTC.

Only a few counts were recorded for this clonotype. This chain links TRBV6-1 with TRBJ1-4; D is unresolved. From germline, CDR1 is MNHNS and CDR2 SASEGT. The CDR3 contains 11 residues. Trimming took off 6 bases at V and 4 bases at J, with 3 bases between the two ends. For the CDR3, the DNA is TGTGCCAGCAGGTTTAATGAAAAACTGTTTTTT. Translated: CASRFNEKLFF.

This clonotype was counted between two and nine times. CDR3 DNA: TGTGCCAGCAGACAAACAGGGGGGAGGACGCAGTATTTT. It codes for CASRQTGGRTQYF. The V call is TRBV27, the J call TRBJ2-3; 8 nucleotides agree with TRBD1. V shed 6 bases and J 9 bases; nucleotides not matched to a gene: 8. Germline loops: CDR1 MNHEY, CDR2 SMNVEV (reference sequence). This CDR3 region has 13 residues.

In DNA form, the CDR3 reads TGTGCCAGCAGCCAACGAGCGGGGGCGGGGTACAATGAGCAGTTCTTC. Translating it yields CASSQRAGAGYNEQFF. The chain is built from TRBV7-2 and TRBJ2-1, with 8 nucleotides matching TRBD2. V trimming: 5 bases; J trimming: 4 bases; junction bases outside the gene matches: 10. The CDR3 covers 16 residues. Germline loops: CDR1 SGHTA, CDR2 FQGNSA.

For this clonotype: This clone may be a read error of a much larger clone one base away. The chain is built from TRBV5-1 and TRBJ2-3; D is tentatively TRBD1 or TRBD2 (7 bases each). This CDR3 has 17 amino acids. Germline CDR1 reads SGHRS; CDR2 reads YFSETQ. The CDR3 sequence: CASSLRASGGGTDTHYF. CDR3 DNA sequence: TGCGCCAGCAGCTTGAGGGCTAGCGGAGGGGGCACAGATACGCACTATTTT. The variable domain in full, completed from reference TRBV5-1 and TRBJ2-3, reads KAGVTQTPRYLIKTRGQQVTLSCSPISGHRSVSWYQQTPGQGLQFLFEYFSETQRNKGNFPGRFSGRQFSNSRSEMNVSTLELGDSALYLCASSLRASGGGTDTHYFGPGTRLTVL.

The chain is built from TRBV7-9 and TRBJ1-1, with D uncertain. The germline CDR1 and CDR2 sequences are SEHNR and FQNEAQ (reference sequence). This CDR3 region has 12 residues. Trimming took 6 bases from V and 3 from J, leaving 8 bases between them. The CDR3 nucleotides read TGTGCCAGCAGTTTTTCAGACACTGAAGCTTTCTTT. Protein: CASSFSDTEAFF.

This clonotype showed up just a few times. The rearrangement uses TRBV6-1 and TRBJ2-1; 9 bases align to TRBD1. The CDR3 loop spans 16 amino acids. J was trimmed by 4 bases and V by 6 bases; bases with no gene match: 10. Germline V gene sequence: CDR1 MNHNS, CDR2 SASEGT. The CDR3 nucleotides read TGTGCCAGCAGGAGGGAGATAGGACAGGGGTACAATGAGCAGTTCTTC. Its translation is CASRREIGQGYNEQFF.